The 19 T cell receptor beta chains given below trace back to one sample, sequenced in a study of cytomegalovirus exposure and HLA in healthy donors. The PCR was carried out with 60 Vbeta primers and 13 Jbeta primers. TCRdb's table, derived via immunoSEQ multiplex PCR, lists solely in-frame clones and lacks some. The sample lists around 190,000 clones, 83% occurring once. The sequencing input was PBMCs. The source of these receptors is a man aged 40-50 years in good health and CMV-seropositive.

The rearrangement uses TRBV27 and TRBJ1-4; maybe TRBD1 (6 bases). Trimming stripped 5 bases from V and 11 bases from J, with 15 bases between. From germline, CDR1 is MNHEY and CDR2 SMNVEV (reference sequence). The CDR3 has 13 amino acids. The CDR3 loop reads CASSPRQADKLFF. The CDR3 DNA is TGTGCCAGCAGTCCTCGACAGGCGGATAAACTGTTTTTT.

This clone was seen a few times. In DNA form, the CDR3 reads TGTGCCAGCAGTGATATGCCCGGGACAGGGGGGTCCTACGAGCAGTACTTC. This codes for CASSDMPGTGGSYEQYF. The genes are TRBV6-1 and TRBJ2-7; 11 positions match TRBD1. J gave up 1 base and V 3 bases, and 8 bases lay outside the gene matches. Germline CDR1 reads MNHNS; CDR2 reads SASEGT. The CDR3 runs to 17 residues.

The chain has TRBV30 and TRBJ2-7; TRBD1 agrees at 7 bases. V was pared by 4 bases and J by 8 bases, with 14 bases of the junction left unmatched. From germline, CDR1 is GTSNPN and CDR2 SVGIG (reference sequence). This CDR3 is built from 14 residues. CDR3 amino acids: CAWNRDSQFSKQYF. CDR3 DNA sequence: TGTGCCTGGAATAGGGACAGCCAGTTTAGTAAGCAGTACTTC.

The J gene is TRBJ2-5, the V gene TRBV28; unclear D gene. V was shortened by 1 base and J by 5 bases, with 11 bases between the two germline ends. The CDR3 runs to 14 residues. Germline CDR1 is MDHEN and CDR2 is SYDVKM. CDR3 bases: TGTGCCAGCAGTTTATTTCCTAGTGGGGAGACCCAGTACTTC. Translation gives CASSLFPSGETQYF.

The J gene is TRBJ1-3, the V gene TRBV4-3, with D unresolved. The V gene lost 1 base and the J gene lost 7 bases, with 8 bases spanning the gap. Germline CDR1 LGHNA, CDR2 YSLEER. This CDR3 comprises 13 residues. CDR3 protein: CASSQVLGNTIYF. CDR3 nucleotide sequence: TGCGCCAGCAGCCAAGTTCTAGGCAACACCATATATTTT.

This sequence joins TRBV10-3 and TRBJ2-7; 13 bases align to TRBD2. V shed 5 bases, J shed 6 bases, and the junction held 4 bases outside the gene matches. The V gene's germline CDR1 is ENHRY and CDR2 SYGVKD. The CDR3 extends over 14 amino acids. The CDR3 DNA is TGTGCCATCAGTACTAGCGGGAGGGCCTTCGAGCAGTACTTC. This translates into CAISTSGRAFEQYF.

The chain uses TRBV11-3 and TRBJ2-1; 8 positions match TRBD2. Germline trimming cut 0 bases from V and 7 bases from J; bases unmatched to any gene: 8. Per the germline V gene, CDR1 is SGHNT and CDR2 is YENEEA. This CDR3 has 16 residues. CDR3 bases: TGTGCCAGCAGCTTAGATGGGACTAGTGTTTCTAATGAGCAGTTCTTC. This translates into CASSLDGTSVSNEQFF.

The V and J genes are TRBV9 and TRBJ1-1, with a possible D match to TRBD1 (6 bases). Germline CDR1 SGDLS, CDR2 YYNGEE. This CDR3 region has 14 residues. With 4 bases removed from V and 1 base from J, the gap between germline ends came to 11 bases. The CDR3 DNA is TGTGCCAGCAGCTTACAGGGAAGGAACACTGAAGCTTTCTTT. As protein: CASSLQGRNTEAFF.

The chain joins TRBV27 to TRBJ2-1; 10 nucleotides align to TRBD1. Germline V gene lookup returns CDR1 MNHEY and CDR2 SMNVEV (reference sequence). V lost 2 bases, J lost 7 bases, and 11 bases stayed unmatched. The CDR3 loop spans 17 amino acids. The CDR3 reads CASSLLGTGTGVNEQFF. CDR3 bases: TGTGCCAGCAGTTTACTCGGGACCGGGACAGGGGTGAATGAGCAGTTCTTC.

CDR3 bases: TGTGCCAGCAGTAGAGGACAGCGAGAGACCCAGTACTTC. It specifies CASSRGQRETQYF. The rearrangement uses TRBV25-1 and TRBJ2-5; a weak D match, TRBD1 (6 bases). There are 13 residues in the CDR3. V shed 5 bases and J shed 4 bases, with 11 bases lying between them. In germline, CDR1 is MGHDK, CDR2 SYGVNS. The whole variable domain, remainder taken from reference TRBV25-1 and TRBJ2-5, is EADIYQTPRYLVIGTGKKITLECSQTMGHDKMYWYQQDPGMELHLIHYSYGVNSTEKGDLSSESTVSRIRTEHFPLTLESARPSHTSQYLCASSRGQRETQYFGPGTRLLVL.

The chain joins TRBV5-4 to TRBJ2-1; D is possibly TRBD2 (5 bases). Trimming took off 4 bases at V and 2 bases at J, with 13 bases between the two ends. Germline V gene data show CDR1 as SGHNT and CDR2 as YYREEE (reference sequence). The CDR3 runs 15 residues. Here the CDR3 DNA reads TGTGCCAGCAGCGTTGGACTGGAGCCCTACAATGAGCAGTTCTTC. Residues: CASSVGLEPYNEQFF.

This rearrangement joins TRBV7-9 to TRBJ1-4; TRBD1 matches 9 bases. After removal of 6 bases from V and 8 bases from J, the junction contained 7 bases not matched to a gene. Germline V gives CDR1 SEHNR, CDR2 FQNEAQ (reference sequence). The CDR3 sequence is 14 residues long. The CDR3 nucleotides read TGTGCCAGCAGTCACACAGGGGGCAACGAAAAACTGTTTTTT. Protein product: CASSHTGGNEKLFF.

The rearrangement links TRBV12-5 to TRBJ2-2; D perhaps matches TRBD1 (5 bases). Germline assignment: CDR1 LGHNT and CDR2 FRNRAP. Deletions cut 5 bases from V and 4 bases from J, with 8 bases between. The CDR3 length is 13 residues. The CDR3 DNA reads as TGTGCTAGTGGTCCTAGGGGCACCGGGGAGCTGTTTTTT. It translates to CASGPRGTGELFF.

The chain joins TRBV27 to TRBJ2-7, with TRBD1 identical over 10 bases. The germline V gene has CDR1 MNHEY and CDR2 SMNVEV (reference sequence). J lost 7 bases, V lost 2 bases, and 5 bases had no gene match. The CDR3 has 14 amino acids. Here the CDR3 DNA reads TGTGCCAGCAGTTTACGTGGGACAGGGGAAGAGCAGTACTTC. It encodes CASSLRGTGEEQYF.

The chain joins TRBV30 to TRBJ1-5; the D gene is possibly TRBD1 (5 bases). Trimming took off 1 base at V and 5 bases at J, with 9 bases between the two ends. The CDR3 is 13 amino acids. Germline lookup yields CDR1 GTSNPN and CDR2 SVGIG (reference sequence). The CDR3 loop is CAWSGGRDQPQHF. The DNA for the CDR3 is TGTGCCTGGAGTGGCGGCAGGGATCAGCCCCAGCATTTT.

The chain carries TRBV29-1 and TRBJ1-1; unclear D gene. The CDR3 has 12 amino acids. Trimming pared 5 bases from V and 4 bases from J, leaving 11 bases between. Germline CDR1 reads SQVTM; CDR2 reads ANQGSEA. The CDR3 reads CSVQRRSTEAFF. In DNA, the CDR3 is TGCAGCGTTCAGAGGCGAAGCACTGAAGCTTTCTTT.

The CDR3 DNA reads as TGTGCCAGTAGTAGGATTAGCCCCGATGAGCAGTTCTTC. This encodes CASSRISPDEQFF. The chain carries TRBV19 and TRBJ2-1; D ambiguous. Trimming removed 4 bases at V and 8 bases at J, with 12 bases between. This CDR3 is built from 13 residues. Germline CDR1 is LNHDA and CDR2 is SQIVND (reference sequence).

The genes are TRBV2 and TRBJ1-1; no firm D call. V was trimmed by 6 bases and J by 8 bases, leaving 13 bases between them. Per the germline V gene, CDR1 is SNHLY and CDR2 is FYNNEI. CDR3 length: 12 residues. The CDR3 sequence: CASRTGRWEAFF. The CDR3 DNA reads TGTGCCAGCAGAACGGGGAGGTGGGAAGCTTTCTTT.

This chain connects TRBV2 to TRBJ2-3; D gene ambiguous. Per germline, CDR1 SNHLY and CDR2 FYNNEI. The V and J ends lost 3 bases and 4 bases respectively, with 8 bases between them. The CDR3 runs to 13 residues. CDR3 coding DNA: TGTGCCAGCAGTGACGGGTGGGCAGATACGCAGTATTTT. As protein: CASSDGWADTQYF.